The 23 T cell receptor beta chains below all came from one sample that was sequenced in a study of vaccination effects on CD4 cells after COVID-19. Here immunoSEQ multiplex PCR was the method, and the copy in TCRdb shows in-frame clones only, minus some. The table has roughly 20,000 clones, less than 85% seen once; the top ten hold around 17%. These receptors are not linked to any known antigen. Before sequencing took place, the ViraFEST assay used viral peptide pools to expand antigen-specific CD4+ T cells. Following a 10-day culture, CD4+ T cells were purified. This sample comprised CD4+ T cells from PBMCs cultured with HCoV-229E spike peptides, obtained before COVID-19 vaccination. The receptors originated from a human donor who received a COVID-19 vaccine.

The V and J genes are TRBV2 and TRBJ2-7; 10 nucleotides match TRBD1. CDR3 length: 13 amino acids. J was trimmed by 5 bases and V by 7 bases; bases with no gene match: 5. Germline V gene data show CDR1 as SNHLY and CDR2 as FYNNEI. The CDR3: CASTGQGINEQYF. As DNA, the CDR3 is TGTGCCAGCACGGGACAGGGGATCAACGAGCAGTACTTC.

The CDR3 sequence is CASSLAAGGANYGYTF. The CDR3 DNA is TGTGCCAGTAGTTTGGCAGCAGGGGGCGCAAACTATGGCTACACCTTC. The rearrangement joins TRBV19 to TRBJ1-2, with 8 bases fitting TRBD1. V lost 5 bases, J lost 2 bases, and 10 bases stayed unmatched. The germline V gene encodes CDR1 LNHDA and CDR2 SQIVND (reference sequence). This CDR3 has 16 amino acids.

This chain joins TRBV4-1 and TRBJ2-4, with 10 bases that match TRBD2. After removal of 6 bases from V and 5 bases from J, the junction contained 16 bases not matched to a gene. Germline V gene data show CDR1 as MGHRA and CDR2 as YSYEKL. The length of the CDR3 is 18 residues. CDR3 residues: CASSQTISSGRWQNIQYF. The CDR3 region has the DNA TGCGCCAGCAGTCAAACCATTTCTAGCGGGAGATGGCAAAACATTCAGTACTTC.

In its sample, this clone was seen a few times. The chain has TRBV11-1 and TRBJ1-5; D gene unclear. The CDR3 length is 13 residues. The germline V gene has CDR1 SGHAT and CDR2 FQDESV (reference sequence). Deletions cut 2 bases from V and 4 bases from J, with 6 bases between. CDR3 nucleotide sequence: TGTGCCAGCAGCTTACAATGGAATCAGCCCCAGCATTTT. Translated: CASSLQWNQPQHF.

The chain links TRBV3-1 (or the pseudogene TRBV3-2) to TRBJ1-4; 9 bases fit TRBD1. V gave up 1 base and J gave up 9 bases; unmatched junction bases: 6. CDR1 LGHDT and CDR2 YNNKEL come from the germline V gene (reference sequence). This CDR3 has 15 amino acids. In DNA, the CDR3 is TGTGCCAGCAGCCAAGCCGGGACAGGGTTTAAAAAACTGTTTTTT. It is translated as CASSQAGTGFKKLFF.

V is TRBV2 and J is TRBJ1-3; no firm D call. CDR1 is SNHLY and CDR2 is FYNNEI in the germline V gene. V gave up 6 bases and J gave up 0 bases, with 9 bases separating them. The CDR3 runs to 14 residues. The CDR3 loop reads CASRSGSSGNTIYF. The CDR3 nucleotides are TGTGCCAGCAGGTCAGGCAGCTCTGGAAACACCATATATTTT. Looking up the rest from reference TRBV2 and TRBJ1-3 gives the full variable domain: EPEVTQTPSHQVTQMGQEVILRCVPISNHLYFYWYRQILGQKVEFLVSFYNNEISEKSEIFDDQFSVERPDGSNFTLKIRSTKLEDSAMYFCASRSGSSGNTIYFGEGSWLTVV.

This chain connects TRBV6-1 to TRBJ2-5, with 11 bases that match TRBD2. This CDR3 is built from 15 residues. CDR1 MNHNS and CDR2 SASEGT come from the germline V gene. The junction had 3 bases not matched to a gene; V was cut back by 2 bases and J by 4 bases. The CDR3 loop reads CASSELAGGGETQYF. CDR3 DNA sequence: TGTGCCAGCAGTGAACTAGCGGGAGGAGGAGAGACCCAGTACTTC.

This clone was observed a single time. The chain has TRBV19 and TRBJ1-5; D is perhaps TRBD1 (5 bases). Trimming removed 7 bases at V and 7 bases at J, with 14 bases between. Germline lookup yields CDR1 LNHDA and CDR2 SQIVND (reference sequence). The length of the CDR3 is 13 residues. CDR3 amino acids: CASTRESGQPQHF. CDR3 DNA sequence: TGTGCCAGTACCAGGGAAAGTGGACAGCCCCAGCATTTT.

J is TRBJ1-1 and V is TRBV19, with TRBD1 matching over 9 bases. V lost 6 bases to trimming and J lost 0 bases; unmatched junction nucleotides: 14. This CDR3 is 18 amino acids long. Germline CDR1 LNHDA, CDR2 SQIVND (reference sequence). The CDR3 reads CASRTGTGFGYMNTEAFF. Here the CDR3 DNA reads TGTGCCAGTAGAACCGGGACAGGGTTTGGTTACATGAACACTGAAGCTTTCTTT.

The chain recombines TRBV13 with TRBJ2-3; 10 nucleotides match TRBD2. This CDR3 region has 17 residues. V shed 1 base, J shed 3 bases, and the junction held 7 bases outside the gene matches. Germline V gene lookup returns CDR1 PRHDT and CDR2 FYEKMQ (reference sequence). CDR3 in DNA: TGTGCCAGCAGCTTAGTTGGGCTAGCGGGAGTGACAGATACGCAGTATTTT. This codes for CASSLVGLAGVTDTQYF.

CDR3 DNA sequence: TGCGCCAGCAGGGAACCGGGGAAAAATTCACCCCTCCACTTT. Translated, it gives CASREPGKNSPLHF. The chain uses TRBV4-1 and TRBJ1-6; D is uncertain. Germline loops: CDR1 MGHRA, CDR2 YSYEKL. V was clipped by 6 bases and J by 7 bases, with 13 bases between them. The CDR3 runs 14 residues.

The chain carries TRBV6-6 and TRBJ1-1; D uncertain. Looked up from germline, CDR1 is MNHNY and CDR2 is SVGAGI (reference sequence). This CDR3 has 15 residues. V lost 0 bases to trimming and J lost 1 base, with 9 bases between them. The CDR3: CASSYSSPANTEAFF. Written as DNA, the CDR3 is TGTGCCAGCAGTTACTCGAGCCCGGCGAACACTGAAGCTTTCTTT.

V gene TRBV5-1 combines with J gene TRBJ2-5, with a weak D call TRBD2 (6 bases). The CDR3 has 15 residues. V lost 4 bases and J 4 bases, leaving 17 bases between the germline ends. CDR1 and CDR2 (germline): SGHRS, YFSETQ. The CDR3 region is CASSGTGTLLETQYF. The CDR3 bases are TGCGCCAGCAGCGGGACCGGGACTTTACTAGAGACCCAGTACTTC.

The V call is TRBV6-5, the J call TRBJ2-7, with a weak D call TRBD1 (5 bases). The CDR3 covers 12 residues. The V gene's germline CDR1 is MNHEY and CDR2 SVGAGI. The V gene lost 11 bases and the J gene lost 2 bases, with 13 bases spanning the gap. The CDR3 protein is CAGSTGTYEQYF. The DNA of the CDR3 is TGTGCCGGCTCAACAGGTACCTACGAGCAGTACTTC.

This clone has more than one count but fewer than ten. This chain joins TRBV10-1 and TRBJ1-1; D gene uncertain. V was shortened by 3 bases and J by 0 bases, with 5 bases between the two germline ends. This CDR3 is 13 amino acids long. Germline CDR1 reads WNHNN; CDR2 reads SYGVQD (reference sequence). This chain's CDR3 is CASSDQLNTEAFF. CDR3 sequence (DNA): TGCGCCAGCAGTGATCAGCTGAACACTGAAGCTTTCTTT.

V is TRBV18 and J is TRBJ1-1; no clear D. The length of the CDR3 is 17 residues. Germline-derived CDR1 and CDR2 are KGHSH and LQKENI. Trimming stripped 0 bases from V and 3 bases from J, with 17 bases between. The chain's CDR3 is CASSPPQGFEVDTEAFF. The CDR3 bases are TGTGCCAGCTCACCACCCCAAGGTTTCGAGGTCGACACTGAAGCTTTCTTT.

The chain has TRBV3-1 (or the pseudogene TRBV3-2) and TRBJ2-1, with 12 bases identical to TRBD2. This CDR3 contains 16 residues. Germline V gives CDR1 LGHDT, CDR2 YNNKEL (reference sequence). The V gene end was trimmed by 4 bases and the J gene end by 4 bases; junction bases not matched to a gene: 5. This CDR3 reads CASSRQLAGGYNEQFF. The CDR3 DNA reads TGTGCCAGCAGCCGACAACTAGCGGGGGGTTACAATGAGCAGTTCTTC.

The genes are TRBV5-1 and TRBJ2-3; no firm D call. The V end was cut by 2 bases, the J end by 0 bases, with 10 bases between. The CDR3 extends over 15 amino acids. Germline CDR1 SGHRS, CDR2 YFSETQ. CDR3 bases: TGCGCCAGCAGCTTATCGGGCTATAGCACAGATACGCAGTATTTT. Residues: CASSLSGYSTDTQYF.

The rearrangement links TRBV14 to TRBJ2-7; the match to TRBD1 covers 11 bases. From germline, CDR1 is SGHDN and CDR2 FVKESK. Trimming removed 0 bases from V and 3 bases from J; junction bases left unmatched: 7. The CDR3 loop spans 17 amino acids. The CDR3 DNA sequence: TGTGCCAGCAGCCAAGACCCTGGACAGGGGGCCCTCTACGAGCAGTACTTC. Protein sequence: CASSQDPGQGALYEQYF. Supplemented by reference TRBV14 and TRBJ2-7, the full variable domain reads EAGVTQFPSHSVIEKGQTVTLRCDPISGHDNLYWYRRVMGKEIKFLLHFVKESKQDESGMPNNRFLAERTGGTYSTLKVQPAELEDSGVYFCASSQDPGQGALYEQYFGPGTRLTVT.

The CDR3 DNA sequence: TGCAGCGTTGAAGATATGTGGCAGTCGAATGAGCAGTTCTTC. Protein sequence: CSVEDMWQSNEQFF. The chain is built from TRBV29-1 and TRBJ2-1; no definite D call. There are 14 residues in the CDR3. Germline lookup yields CDR1 SQVTM and CDR2 ANQGSEA. The V gene lost 0 bases and the J gene lost 7 bases, with 13 bases spanning the gap.

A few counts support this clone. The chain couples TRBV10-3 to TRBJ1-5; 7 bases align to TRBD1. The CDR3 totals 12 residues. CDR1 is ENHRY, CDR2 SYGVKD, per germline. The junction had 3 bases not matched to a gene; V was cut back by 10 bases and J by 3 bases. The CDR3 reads CATGQFNQPQHF. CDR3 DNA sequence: TGTGCCACGGGACAGTTCAATCAGCCCCAGCATTTT.

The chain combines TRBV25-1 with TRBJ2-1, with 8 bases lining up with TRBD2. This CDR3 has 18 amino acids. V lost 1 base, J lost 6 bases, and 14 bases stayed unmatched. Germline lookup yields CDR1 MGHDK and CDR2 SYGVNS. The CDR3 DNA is TGTGCCAGCAGTGAATCCCCCGGGGGGGGAAAGGAATCCAATGAGCAGTTCTTC. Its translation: CASSESPGGGKESNEQFF. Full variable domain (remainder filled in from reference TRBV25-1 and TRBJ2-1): EADIYQTPRYLVIGTGKKITLECSQTMGHDKMYWYQQDPGMELHLIHYSYGVNSTEKGDLSSESTVSRIRTEHFPLTLESARPSHTSQYLCASSESPGGGKESNEQFFGPGTRLTVL.

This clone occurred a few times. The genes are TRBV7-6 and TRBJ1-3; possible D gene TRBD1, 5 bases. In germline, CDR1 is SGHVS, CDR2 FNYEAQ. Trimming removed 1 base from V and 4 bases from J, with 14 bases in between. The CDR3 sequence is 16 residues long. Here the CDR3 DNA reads TGTGCCAGCAGCTTAGTAGGGTCAGGGTCCGGAAACACCATATATTTT. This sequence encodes CASSLVGSGSGNTIYF.